These 25 T cell receptor beta chains were sequenced from one sample in a study of cytomegalovirus exposure and HLA in healthy donors. PCR employed 60 Vbeta and 13 Jbeta primers. Clones were sequenced by immunoSEQ multiplex PCR, and TCRdb holds only the in-frame ones, with some missing. There are approximately 210,000 clones in the sample; 79% occur only once, and less than 2% lies in the top ten. Sequencing used PBMCs. These receptor sequences come from a girl aged 10-17 years in good health and CMV-seropositive.

The chain links TRBV10-3 to TRBJ2-3, with 8 bases matching TRBD1. With V trimmed by 3 bases and J by 0 bases, 8 bases remained unmatched. This CDR3 spans 17 amino acids. CDR1 ENHRY and CDR2 SYGVKD come from the germline V gene. The CDR3 is CAISDGLGTGSTDTQYF. The CDR3 bases are TGTGCCATCAGTGACGGACTTGGGACAGGTAGCACAGATACGCAGTATTTT.

The table lists this clone with a few counts. The rearrangement uses TRBV9 and TRBJ2-7; 9 bases are shared with TRBD1. Germline CDR1 reads SGDLS; CDR2 reads YYNGEE. Trimming cost V 0 bases and J 0 bases; bases outside gene matches: 1. This CDR3 has 15 residues. The CDR3 is CASSVGGQGSYEQYF. CDR3 coding DNA: TGTGCCAGCAGCGTAGGGGGACAGGGCTCCTACGAGCAGTACTTC.

In this sample, this clone turned up a few times. The CDR3 region has the DNA TGTGCCAGCAGCCCCGACCCTGGGGGGACTGAAGCTTTCTTT. Translating gives CASSPDPGGTEAFF. This rearrangement joins TRBV9 to TRBJ1-1; possible D gene TRBD1, 5 bases. Germline V gene sequence: CDR1 SGDLS, CDR2 YYNGEE. Trimming took off 4 bases at V and 5 bases at J, with 15 bases between the two ends. The CDR3 has 14 amino acids.

This clone was seen a few times. This chain joins TRBV4-3 and TRBJ2-7; 8 bases are shared with TRBD1. Per the germline V gene, CDR1 is LGHNA and CDR2 is YSLEER. V was clipped by 3 bases and J by 4 bases; unmatched bases: 11. The CDR3 is made up of 16 amino acids. CDR3: CASSQATGGYRYEQYF. The CDR3 DNA sequence: TGCGCCAGCAGCCAGGCCACAGGGGGGTATAGGTACGAGCAGTACTTC.

V and J are TRBV18 and TRBJ2-3; D ambiguous. The CDR3 covers 15 residues. Trimming took off 3 bases at V and 2 bases at J, with 12 bases between the two ends. Germline CDR1 reads KGHSH; CDR2 reads LQKENI. CDR3 amino acids: CASSPAVLLTDTQYF. The CDR3 DNA follows: TGTGCCAGCTCACCCGCGGTCCTTCTCACAGATACGCAGTATTTT.

The CDR3 region has the DNA TGTGCCAGCACCGGGGGGTACACCGGGGAGCTGTTTTTT. This gives the protein CASTGGYTGELFF. This sequence joins TRBV25-1 and TRBJ2-2; 7 bases are a match to TRBD2. V was clipped by 7 bases and J by 3 bases; unmatched bases: 2. Germline assignment: CDR1 MGHDK and CDR2 SYGVNS. The CDR3 loop spans 13 amino acids.

V gene TRBV19 combines with J gene TRBJ2-7, with 8 bases aligning to TRBD1. This CDR3 spans 15 amino acids. CDR1 is LNHDA, CDR2 SQIVND, per germline (reference sequence). J gave up 0 bases and V 6 bases, and 7 bases lay outside the gene matches. The CDR3 loop is CASRETGANSYEQYF. CDR3 in DNA: TGTGCCAGTAGGGAGACAGGGGCCAACTCCTACGAGCAGTACTTC.

The chain links TRBV7-2 to TRBJ1-1; weak D call: TRBD1 (6 bases). In germline, CDR1 is SGHTA, CDR2 FQGNSA. V gave up 3 bases and J gave up 2 bases, with 10 bases separating them. This CDR3 is 14 amino acids long. CDR3 sequence (DNA): TGTGCCAGCAGCTTGCAACAGGGAAACACTGAAGCTTTCTTT. It translates to CASSLQQGNTEAFF.

The V call is TRBV6-1, the J call TRBJ1-2; 11 bases fit TRBD1. The germline CDR1 and CDR2 sequences are MNHNS and SASEGT. The CDR3 is made up of 14 amino acids. V gave up 6 bases and J gave up 4 bases; unmatched junction bases: 4. This CDR3 reads CASRADRGLYGYTF. DNA of the CDR3: TGTGCCAGCAGAGCGGACAGGGGGCTCTATGGCTACACCTTC.

This clone was counted between two and nine times. This chain uses TRBV18 with TRBJ2-7, with D possibly being TRBD1 (6 bases). There are 15 residues in the CDR3. The V gene's germline CDR1 is KGHSH and CDR2 LQKENI. Trimming took off 4 bases at V and 0 bases at J, with 13 bases between the two ends. CDR3 in amino acids: CASSRAGTLSYEQYF. The CDR3 nucleotides are TGTGCCAGCTCACGTGCCGGGACACTCTCCTACGAGCAGTACTTC.

This chain joins TRBV10-3 and TRBJ2-2; TRBD1 agrees at 9 bases. CDR3 length equals 19 residues. The J segment lost 6 bases and the V segment lost 3 bases, leaving 17 bases of the junction unmatched. Germline CDR1 is ENHRY and CDR2 is SYGVKD. CDR3 protein: CAISDRPQAGTGSPGELFF. CDR3 in DNA: TGTGCCATCAGTGATCGTCCTCAAGCCGGGACAGGGAGTCCCGGGGAGCTGTTTTTT.

The chain employs TRBV5-4 and TRBJ2-1; tentatively, D is TRBD1 (6 bases). The germline V and J ends were trimmed by 2 bases and 1 base, with 7 bases remaining between them. Germline V CDR1 and CDR2: SGHNT, YYREEE (reference sequence). This CDR3 region has 14 residues. CDR3 DNA sequence: TGTGCCAGCAGCTTAACAGGGTCCTACAATGAGCAGTTCTTC. Translated, it gives CASSLTGSYNEQFF.

The V and J genes are TRBV6-1 and TRBJ2-1, with 7 bases that match TRBD2. From germline, CDR1 is MNHNS and CDR2 SASEGT. This CDR3 has 15 residues. Germline trimming cut 6 bases from V and 1 base from J; bases unmatched to any gene: 6. The CDR3 protein is CASRVGTISYNEQFF. CDR3 bases: TGTGCCAGCAGAGTAGGGACTATATCCTACAATGAGCAGTTCTTC.

The chain's CDR3 is CASRLAGGRGTDTQYF. Written as DNA, the CDR3 is TGTGCCAGCCGACTAGCGGGGGGGCGGGGCACAGATACGCAGTATTTT. This chain joins TRBV27 and TRBJ2-3, with TRBD2 matching over 14 bases. The junction had 5 bases not matched to a gene; V was cut back by 8 bases and J by 1 base. CDR1 and CDR2 from the germline V gene are MNHEY and SMNVEV (reference sequence). The CDR3 is 16 amino acids.

The rearrangement links TRBV7-2 to TRBJ2-4, with unresolved D. Germline loops: CDR1 SGHTA, CDR2 FQGNSA. CDR3 size: 16 residues. V was cut by 4 bases and J by 0 bases, with 13 bases left in between. As DNA, the CDR3 is TGTGCCAGCAGCTCCAGCGAAATGTTAGCCAAAAACATTCAGTACTTC. Translated: CASSSSEMLAKNIQYF.

The chain couples TRBV5-4 to TRBJ2-1, with 8 nucleotides matching TRBD2. The germline V gene encodes CDR1 SGHNT and CDR2 YYREEE (reference sequence). The CDR3 consists of 15 residues. The J segment lost 3 bases and the V segment lost 3 bases, leaving 5 bases of the junction unmatched. CDR3 in amino acids: CASSYAGGIYNEQFF. CDR3 coding DNA: TGTGCCAGCAGCTACGCGGGGGGAATCTACAATGAGCAGTTCTTC.

The rearrangement joins TRBV5-6 to TRBJ2-5; possibly TRBD1 for D (5 bases). Germline V CDR1 and CDR2: SGHDT, YYEEEE. Trimming removed 4 bases from V and 2 bases from J, with 6 bases in between. The CDR3 loop spans 12 amino acids. The CDR3 reads CASSRQQETQYF. DNA for the CDR3: TGTGCCAGCAGCAGACAGCAAGAGACCCAGTACTTC.

This chain links TRBV4-2 with TRBJ2-1; D might be TRBD2 (6 bases). The CDR3 covers 16 residues. Germline lookup yields CDR1 LGHNA and CDR2 YNFKEQ. V was cut by 0 bases and J by 8 bases, with 17 bases left in between. DNA for the CDR3: TGTGCCAGCAGCCAAGACCTACTAGCTAGGATGGATGAGCAGTTCTTC. Its protein product is CASSQDLLARMDEQFF.

In its sample, this clone was seen once. The chain couples TRBV14 to TRBJ1-2, with unresolved D. V was shortened by 1 base and J by 4 bases, with 13 bases between the two germline ends. The CDR3 runs 15 residues. In germline, CDR1 is SGHDN, CDR2 FVKESK. The CDR3 region is CASSQGIGQLYGYTF. The CDR3 DNA reads as TGTGCCAGCAGCCAAGGCATTGGGCAACTCTATGGCTACACCTTC.

This clone came up once. V gene TRBV29-1 combines with J gene TRBJ2-2; no firm D call. V lost 7 bases and J lost 5, with 11 bases in between. There are 12 residues in the CDR3. Germline values: CDR1 SQVTM, CDR2 ANQGSEA. The CDR3 sequence: CSACGETGELFF. In nucleotides, the CDR3 is TGCAGCGCTTGCGGTGAAACCGGGGAGCTGTTTTTT.

The sample holds one count of this clone. The chain couples TRBV7-6 to TRBJ2-5; 7 bases fit TRBD2. The CDR3 is 16 residues long. From germline, CDR1 is SGHVS and CDR2 FNYEAQ. The junction had 7 bases not matched to a gene; V was cut back by 1 base and J by 2 bases. For the CDR3, the DNA is TGTGCCAGCAGCTTAGTTGGGGCGGGACTACAAGAGACCCAGTACTTC. This encodes CASSLVGAGLQETQYF.

This clone was recorded once. This rearrangement joins TRBV29-1 to TRBJ1-1; 10 nucleotides align to TRBD1. J gave up 0 bases and V 6 bases, and 10 bases lay outside the gene matches. This CDR3 has 16 amino acids. CDR1 and CDR2 (germline): SQVTM, ANQGSEA. CDR3 in amino acids: CSVYRQGAPMNTEAFF. The DNA of the CDR3 is TGCAGCGTCTACCGACAGGGGGCACCGATGAACACTGAAGCTTTCTTT.

The chain couples TRBV4-3 to TRBJ1-5; D unresolved. Germline V gene lookup returns CDR1 LGHNA and CDR2 YSLEER. The V end lost 1 base, the J end lost 11 bases, and 12 bases lay between the germline ends. The CDR3 loop spans 13 amino acids. CDR3 sequence reads: CASSQVLGYAQHF. The CDR3 region has the DNA TGCGCCAGCAGCCAAGTTTTGGGCTACGCCCAGCATTTT.

This clone was picked up a small number of times. Other DNA sequences in the sample encode the same CDR3. This chain uses TRBV11-3 with TRBJ1-1, with D uncertain. Germline CDR1 SGHNT, CDR2 YENEEA. CDR3 length: 13 residues. V was trimmed by 1 base and J by 1 base, leaving 4 bases between them. The CDR3, as DNA: TGTGCCAGCAGCTTAGCCGGGAACACTGAAGCTTTCTTT. Its protein is CASSLAGNTEAFF.

The V gene is TRBV5-6, the J gene TRBJ2-5; 9 nucleotides line up with TRBD1. Germline V gene sequence: CDR1 SGHDT, CDR2 YYEEEE. The CDR3 sequence is 15 residues long. V dropped 3 bases and J dropped 6; count of bases not matched to a gene: 9. The CDR3 DNA reads TGTGCCAGCAGCTCACAGGGGGCGAGCCTTAAGACCCAGTACTTC. As protein: CASSSQGASLKTQYF.